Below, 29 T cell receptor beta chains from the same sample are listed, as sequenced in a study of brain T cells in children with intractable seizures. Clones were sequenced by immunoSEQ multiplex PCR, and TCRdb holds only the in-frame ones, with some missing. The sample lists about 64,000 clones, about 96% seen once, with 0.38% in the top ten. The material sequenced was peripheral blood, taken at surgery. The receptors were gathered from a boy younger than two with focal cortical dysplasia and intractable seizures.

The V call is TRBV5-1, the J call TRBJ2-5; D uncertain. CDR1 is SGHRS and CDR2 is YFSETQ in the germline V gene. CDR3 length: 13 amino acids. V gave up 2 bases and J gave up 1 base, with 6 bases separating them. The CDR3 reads CASSFGRQETQYF. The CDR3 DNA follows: TGCGCCAGCAGCTTTGGGCGCCAAGAGACCCAGTACTTC.

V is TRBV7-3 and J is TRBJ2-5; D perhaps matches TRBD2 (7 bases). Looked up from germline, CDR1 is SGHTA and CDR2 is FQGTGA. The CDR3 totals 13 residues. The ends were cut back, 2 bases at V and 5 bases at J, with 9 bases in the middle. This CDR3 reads CASSLGRGETQYF. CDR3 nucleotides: TGTGCCAGCAGCTTAGGGAGGGGGGAGACCCAGTACTTC.

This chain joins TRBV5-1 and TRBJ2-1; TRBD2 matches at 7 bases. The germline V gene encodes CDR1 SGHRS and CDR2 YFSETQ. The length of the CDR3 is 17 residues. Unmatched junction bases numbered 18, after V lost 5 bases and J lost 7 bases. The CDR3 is CASSWIVTSNTLNEQFF. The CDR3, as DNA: TGCGCCAGCAGTTGGATTGTGACTAGCAATACCTTGAATGAGCAGTTCTTC. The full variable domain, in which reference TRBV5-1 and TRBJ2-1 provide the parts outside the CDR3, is KAGVTQTPRYLIKTRGQQVTLSCSPISGHRSVSWYQQTPGQGLQFLFEYFSETQRNKGNFPGRFSGRQFSNSRSEMNVSTLELGDSALYLCASSWIVTSNTLNEQFFGPGTRLTVL.

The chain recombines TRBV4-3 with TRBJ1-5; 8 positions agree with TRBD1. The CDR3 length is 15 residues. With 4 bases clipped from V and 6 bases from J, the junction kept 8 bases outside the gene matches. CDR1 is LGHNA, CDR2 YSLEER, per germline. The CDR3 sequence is CASSPYTGGGQPQHF. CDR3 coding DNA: TGCGCCAGCAGCCCTTATACAGGGGGGGGTCAGCCCCAGCATTTT.

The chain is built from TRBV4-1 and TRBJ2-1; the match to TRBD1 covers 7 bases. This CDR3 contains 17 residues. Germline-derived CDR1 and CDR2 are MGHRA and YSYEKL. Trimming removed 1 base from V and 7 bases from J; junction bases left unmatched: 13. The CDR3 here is CASSQVVWTGDGNEQFF. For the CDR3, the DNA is TGCGCCAGCAGCCAAGTCGTTTGGACAGGCGACGGGAATGAGCAGTTCTTC.

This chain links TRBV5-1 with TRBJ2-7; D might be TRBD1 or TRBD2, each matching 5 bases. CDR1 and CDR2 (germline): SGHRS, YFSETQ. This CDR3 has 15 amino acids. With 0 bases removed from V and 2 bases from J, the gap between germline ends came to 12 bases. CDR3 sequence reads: CASSLGGSQTYEQYF. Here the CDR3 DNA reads TGCGCCAGCAGCTTGGGGGGGTCGCAGACCTACGAGCAGTACTTC.

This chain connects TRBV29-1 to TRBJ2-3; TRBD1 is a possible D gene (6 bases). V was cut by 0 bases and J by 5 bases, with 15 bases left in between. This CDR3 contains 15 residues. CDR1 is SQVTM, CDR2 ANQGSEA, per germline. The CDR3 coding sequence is TGCAGCGTTGAAGATACCCAGCGAGGGGGAGATACGCAGTATTTT. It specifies CSVEDTQRGGDTQYF.

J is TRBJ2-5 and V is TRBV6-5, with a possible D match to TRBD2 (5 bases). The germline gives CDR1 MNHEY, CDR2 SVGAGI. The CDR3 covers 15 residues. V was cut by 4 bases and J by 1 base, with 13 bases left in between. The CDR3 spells CASSLDWSGQETQYF. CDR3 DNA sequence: TGTGCCAGCAGTTTGGATTGGAGCGGCCAAGAGACCCAGTACTTC.

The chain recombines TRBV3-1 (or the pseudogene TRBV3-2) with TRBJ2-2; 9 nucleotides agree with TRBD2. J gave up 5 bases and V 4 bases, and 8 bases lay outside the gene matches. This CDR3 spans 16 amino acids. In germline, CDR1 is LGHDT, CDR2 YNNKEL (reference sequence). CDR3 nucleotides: TGTGCCAGCAGCCTAGGGCTAGCGGGAAATACCGGGGAGCTGTTTTTT. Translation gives CASSLGLAGNTGELFF.

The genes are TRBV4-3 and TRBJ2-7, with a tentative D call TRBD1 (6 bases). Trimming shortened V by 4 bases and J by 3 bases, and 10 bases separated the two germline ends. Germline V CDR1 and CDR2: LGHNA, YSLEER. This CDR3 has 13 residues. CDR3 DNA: TGCGCCAGCAGCCGCGGCAGGGGCTACGAGCAGTACTTC. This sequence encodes CASSRGRGYEQYF.

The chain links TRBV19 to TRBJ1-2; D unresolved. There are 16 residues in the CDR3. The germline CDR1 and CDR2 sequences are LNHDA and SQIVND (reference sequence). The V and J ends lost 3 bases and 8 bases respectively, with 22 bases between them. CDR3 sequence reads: CASSIPGSRSKEGYTF. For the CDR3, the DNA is TGTGCCAGTAGTATCCCCGGGTCCCGAAGTAAAGAAGGCTACACCTTC.

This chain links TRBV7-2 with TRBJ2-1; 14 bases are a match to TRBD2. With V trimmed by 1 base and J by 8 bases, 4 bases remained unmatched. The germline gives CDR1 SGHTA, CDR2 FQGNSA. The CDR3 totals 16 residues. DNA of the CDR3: TGTGCCAGCAGCTTAGTCGGGACTAGCGGGAGTCATGAGCAGTTCTTC. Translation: CASSLVGTSGSHEQFF.

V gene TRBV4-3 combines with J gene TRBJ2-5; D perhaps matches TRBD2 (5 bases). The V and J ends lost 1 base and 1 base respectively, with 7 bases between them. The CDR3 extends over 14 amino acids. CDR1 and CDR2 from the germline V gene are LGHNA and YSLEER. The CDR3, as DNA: TGCGCCAGCAGCCAAGGCGAGGGCCAAGAGACCCAGTACTTC. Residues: CASSQGEGQETQYF.

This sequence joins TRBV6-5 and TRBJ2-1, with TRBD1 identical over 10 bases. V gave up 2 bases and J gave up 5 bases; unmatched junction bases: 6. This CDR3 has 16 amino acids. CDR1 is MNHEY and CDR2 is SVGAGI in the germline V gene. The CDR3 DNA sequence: TGTGCCAGCAGTTACCATTCCGGGACAGGGGACAATGAGCAGTTCTTC. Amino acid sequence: CASSYHSGTGDNEQFF.

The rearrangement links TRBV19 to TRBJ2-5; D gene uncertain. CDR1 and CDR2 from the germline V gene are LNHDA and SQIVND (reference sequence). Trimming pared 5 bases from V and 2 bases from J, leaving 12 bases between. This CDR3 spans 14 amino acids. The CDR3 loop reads CASSGWTDQETQYF. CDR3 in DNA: TGTGCCAGTAGTGGGTGGACGGATCAAGAGACCCAGTACTTC.

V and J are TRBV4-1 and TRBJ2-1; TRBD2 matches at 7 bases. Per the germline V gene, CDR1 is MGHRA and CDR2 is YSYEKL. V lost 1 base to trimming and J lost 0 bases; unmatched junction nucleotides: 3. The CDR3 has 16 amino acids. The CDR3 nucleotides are TGCGCCAGCAGCCAAGCACTAGCGAGCTCCTACAATGAGCAGTTCTTC. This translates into CASSQALASSYNEQFF.

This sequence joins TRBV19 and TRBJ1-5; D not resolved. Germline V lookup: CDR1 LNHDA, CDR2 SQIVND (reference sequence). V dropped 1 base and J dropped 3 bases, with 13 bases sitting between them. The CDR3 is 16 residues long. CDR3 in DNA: TGTGCCAGTAGTATAGGCCCCACCACCATCAATCAGCCCCAGCATTTT. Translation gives CASSIGPTTINQPQHF.

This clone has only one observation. The CDR3 spells CASSHRAGSPTDTQYF. CDR3 coding DNA: TGTGCCAGCAGCCACAGGGCCGGATCCCCCACAGATACGCAGTATTTT. The chain recombines TRBV7-9 with TRBJ2-3, with D perhaps TRBD1 (6 bases). CDR1 is SEHNR and CDR2 is FQNEAQ in the germline V gene (reference sequence). The CDR3 covers 16 residues. The ends were cut back, 5 bases at V and 2 bases at J, with 17 bases in the middle.

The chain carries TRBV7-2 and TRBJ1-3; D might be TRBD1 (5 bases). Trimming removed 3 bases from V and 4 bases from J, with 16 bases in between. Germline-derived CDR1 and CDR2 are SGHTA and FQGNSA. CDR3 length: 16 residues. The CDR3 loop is CASSFEDIPGGNTIYF. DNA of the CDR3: TGTGCCAGCAGCTTCGAGGACATCCCGGGAGGAAACACCATATATTTT.

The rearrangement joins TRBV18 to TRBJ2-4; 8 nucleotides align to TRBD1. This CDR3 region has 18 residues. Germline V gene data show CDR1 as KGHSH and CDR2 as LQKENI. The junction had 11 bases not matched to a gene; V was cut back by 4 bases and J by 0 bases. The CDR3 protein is CASSQGTGPYLAKNIQYF. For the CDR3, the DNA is TGTGCCAGCTCACAGGGGACAGGCCCTTACCTAGCCAAAAACATTCAGTACTTC.

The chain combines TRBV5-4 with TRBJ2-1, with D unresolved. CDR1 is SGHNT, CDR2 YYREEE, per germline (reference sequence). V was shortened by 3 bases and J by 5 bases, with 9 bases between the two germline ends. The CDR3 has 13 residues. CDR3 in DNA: TGTGCCAGCAGCTCCCGGGCCCACAATGAGCAGTTCTTC. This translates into CASSSRAHNEQFF.

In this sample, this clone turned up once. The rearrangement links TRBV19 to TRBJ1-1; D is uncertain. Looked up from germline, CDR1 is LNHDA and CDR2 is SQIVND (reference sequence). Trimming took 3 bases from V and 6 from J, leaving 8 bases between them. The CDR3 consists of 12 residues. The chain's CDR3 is CASSMARSEAFF. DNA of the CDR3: TGTGCCAGTAGTATGGCACGCTCTGAAGCTTTCTTT.

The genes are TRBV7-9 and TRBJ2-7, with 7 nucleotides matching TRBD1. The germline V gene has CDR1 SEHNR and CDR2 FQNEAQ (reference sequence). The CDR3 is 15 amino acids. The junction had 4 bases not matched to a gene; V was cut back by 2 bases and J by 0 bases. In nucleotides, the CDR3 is TGTGCCAGCAGCTTATCTTGGGACAGCTCCTACGAGCAGTACTTC. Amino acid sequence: CASSLSWDSSYEQYF.

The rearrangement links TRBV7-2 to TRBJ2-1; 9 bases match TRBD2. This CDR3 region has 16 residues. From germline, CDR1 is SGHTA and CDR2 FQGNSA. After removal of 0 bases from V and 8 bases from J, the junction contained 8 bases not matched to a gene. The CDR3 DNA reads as TGTGCCAGCAGCTTAGCCCCGCGGGGGGGCTGGGATGAGCAGTTCTTC. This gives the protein CASSLAPRGGWDEQFF.

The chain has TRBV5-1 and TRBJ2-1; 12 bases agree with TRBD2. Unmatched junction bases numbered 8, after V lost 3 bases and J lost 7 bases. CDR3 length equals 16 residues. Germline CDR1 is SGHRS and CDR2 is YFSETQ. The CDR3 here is CASSWAPSGGANEQFF. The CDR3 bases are TGCGCCAGCAGCTGGGCTCCTAGCGGGGGGGCGAATGAGCAGTTCTTC.

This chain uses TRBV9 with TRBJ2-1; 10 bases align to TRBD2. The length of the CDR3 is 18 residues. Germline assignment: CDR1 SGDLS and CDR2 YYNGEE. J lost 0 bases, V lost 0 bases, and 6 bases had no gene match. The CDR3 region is CASSVEASGSHSYNEQFF. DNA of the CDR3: TGTGCCAGCAGCGTAGAGGCTAGCGGGAGTCACTCCTACAATGAGCAGTTCTTC.

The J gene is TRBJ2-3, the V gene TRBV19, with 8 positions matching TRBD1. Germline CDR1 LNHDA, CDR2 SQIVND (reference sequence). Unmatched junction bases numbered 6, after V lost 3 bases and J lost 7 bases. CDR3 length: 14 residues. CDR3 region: CASSMGQGANTQYF. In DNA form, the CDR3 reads TGTGCCAGTAGTATGGGGCAGGGGGCAAATACGCAGTATTTT.

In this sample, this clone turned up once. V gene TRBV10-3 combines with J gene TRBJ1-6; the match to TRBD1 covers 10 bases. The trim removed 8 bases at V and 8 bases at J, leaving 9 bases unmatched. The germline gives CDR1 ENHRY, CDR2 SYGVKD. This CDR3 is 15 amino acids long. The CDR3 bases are TGTGCCATCGGACAGGGGGTAGTTAAGGATTCACCCCTCCACTTT. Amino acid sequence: CAIGQGVVKDSPLHF.

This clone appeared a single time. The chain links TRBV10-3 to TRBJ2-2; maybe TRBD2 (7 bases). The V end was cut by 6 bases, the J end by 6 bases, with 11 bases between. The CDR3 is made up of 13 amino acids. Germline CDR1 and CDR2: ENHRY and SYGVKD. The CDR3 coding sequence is TGTGCCATCAGCCGGGGGGCCCCCGGGGAGCTGTTTTTT. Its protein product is CAISRGAPGELFF.